The entry below gives a single T cell receptor (beta chain) sequence along with its context. Its binding antigen is unknown. Base quality data are lacking; no much larger clone is found one base away. This record belongs to a study of shared clonotypes between healthy human individuals (dated by TCRdb to about 2020). Background for the entire study: The cohort comprised a couple of women and a few men aged 18 to 49 years. For each donor, CD4 naive and CD4 memory were each run on three plates, CD8 naive on two plates, and CD8 memory on one plate. The study deeply sequenced blood TCR repertoires of about 5 healthy adults to estimate repertoire size and the extent of clonotype sharing between individuals. Libraries were prepared and TCR repertoires were sequenced by different laboratories using diverse techniques, in order to increase sequencing depth and limit assay-specific biases. Between about 0.8 and 8.9 billion PBMCs per donor were obtained by leukapheresis. The research as a whole found: When a few donors were compared, the shared fraction of clonotypes was approximately 5% for naive CD4, less than 4% for naive CD8, roughly 2.5% for memory CD4, and less than 0.45% for memory CD8. Even with the large sequencing depth, rarefaction of the sorted-subset datasets indicated that sequencing was incomplete. Based on pairwise subsampling, the degree of clonotype sharing among donors was expected to be affected by sequencing depth. Compared with non-shared clonotypes, the clonotypes found in all four sorted-subset donors had higher generation probabilities. Only blood was sampled, and tissue TCR repertoires likely differ from those in blood. The genetic and exposure-history diversity represented was limited by the small number of donors. Naive subsets generally had larger estimated clonotype richness than memory subsets.

Donors were healthy HIV-negative adults with no recently reported acute infections or vaccinations. Every donor was a Caucasian adult residing in Nashville, Tennessee, USA. CD8 memory samples were composed of magnetically selected CD45RO+ cells combined with CCR7-negative CD45RA+ effector memory (TemRA) cells. Blood was collected by leukapheresis, and PBMCs were isolated by Ficoll-Histopaque density gradient centrifugation and then cryopreserved in liquid nitrogen vapor phase. Analytical flow cytometry was used to check the purity and quantity of every magnetically sorted T cell population. Genomic DNA was isolated from every sorted fraction and measured by UV absorbance on a Nanodrop 2000c. From cysteine to phenylalanine, the CDR3 is 15 amino acids long. Solely the CDR3 DNA is kept, with 45 bases framed from the first base. The germline V gene yields MDHEN for CDR1 and SYDVKM for CDR2. A distance of 12 bases separates the germline ends of V and J, which lose 0 bases and 7 bases respectively.

Using the deep immunoSEQ assay, multiplex PCR amplified TCR CDR3 regions from genomic DNA. Extracted genomic DNA from each cell subset was spread evenly across all wells of several immunoSEQ 96-well plates, with each plate serving as a replicate. For sorted subsets, about 200 ng genomic DNA, equal to 30,000 or so T cell genomes, was loaded into each replicate PCR. The purified libraries were quantified using a Qubit 3.0 fluorometer, sized with a Bioanalyzer 2100, and then quantified again using the KAPA Library Quantification kit. Each immunoSEQ 96-well plate was sequenced on its own single-read 150-cycle Illumina NextSeq 550 flow cell. The study's own analysis went as follows. Because the immunoSEQ output held only junctional sequences and lacked quality scores, the filtering could not match the filtering applied to full-length reads. Sequences were annotated with PyIR, a Python wrapper for IgBLAST v1.9, and V/J genes and CDR3 were assigned using IMGT germline references. Reads were filtered out if the reads had weak V/J assignments (E-value above 1e-6), no CDR3, stop codons, out-of-frame junctions, or ambiguous translated residues. V3J clonotypes were defined by identical inferred V gene, J gene, and CDR3 amino acid sequence. The percentage overlap between two repertoires was calculated by dividing the number of shared unique clonotypes by the size of the smaller repertoire. Three approaches were used to assess repertoire richness: RTK rarefaction, the Chao1 estimator, and Recon v2.1 estimates of unobserved clonotypes. Generation probabilities for all TCRbeta clonotypes obtained by the gDNA method from a handful of donors were computed using OLGA. TCRdb limited this immuneACCESS table to in-frame rearrangements with V and J called. A share of clones is missing; checked studies link under half to unresolved V genes, and the rest is unexplained. The DNA gave D and trimming, while V, J and clone size come from that table. For this sample the table gives about 380,000 clones, of which around 96% were detected only once. The ten largest make up around 0.3% of the sample.

Here the chain combines TRBV28 and TRBJ1-4, and possibly TRBD1, on 6 matching bases. Sequenced sample: memory CD8+ T cells sorted from blood. The cell subset or site label corresponds to: CD45RO+ cells pooled with CCR7-negative TemRA cells. The sequence was obtained from a man aged 25 to 40 in good health. The CDR3 has the sequence CASSLWKGGGEKLFF. The sequenced DNA: TGTGCCAGCAGTTTATGGAAGGGGGGAGGTGAAAAACTGTTTTTT.